What follows are 30 T cell receptor beta chains derived from one specimen sequenced in a study of CD8 T cells in ankylosing spondylitis. Findings of the study overall: Apparently characteristic of ankylosing spondylitis blood was a TCR beta motif (about eight highly homologous variants).

From the 5' RACE reads, TCRdb called clonotypes with MiXCR, one entry per CDR3 protein. Here the sample spans roughly 700,000 distinct CDR3 sequences, 15% to 20% being singletons. No antigen has been identified for these receptors. Sequenced material: blood, either unsorted or a sorted T cell fraction (not recorded which). The source is a male donor with ankylosing spondylitis.

Only a few counts were recorded for this clonotype. The genes are TRBV5-1 and TRBJ2-7; D ambiguous. V was trimmed by 1 base and J by 6 bases, leaving 8 bases between them. CDR3 length: 12 amino acids. Germline V gene sequence: CDR1 SGHRS, CDR2 YFSETQ. CDR3 coding DNA: TGCGCCAGCAGCTTGATCGCGACCGAGCAGTACTTC. It is translated as CASSLIATEQYF. The full variable domain, in which reference TRBV5-1 and TRBJ2-7 provide the parts outside the CDR3, is KAGVTQTPRYLIKTRGQQVTLSCSPISGHRSVSWYQQTPGQGLQFLFEYFSETQRNKGNFPGRFSGRQFSNSRSEMNVSTLELGDSALYLCASSLIATEQYFGPGTRLTVT.

The sample holds many counts of this clonotype. This chain joins TRBV15 and TRBJ2-7, with a weak D call TRBD1 (5 bases). Per the germline V gene, CDR1 is LNHNV and CDR2 is YYDKDF (reference sequence). V lost 1 base and J lost 2, with 12 bases in between. The CDR3 length is 15 residues. The CDR3 spells CATSRGGLQTYEQYF. DNA of the CDR3: TGTGCCACCAGCAGAGGGGGCCTTCAAACCTACGAGCAGTACTTC.

This clonotype was counted a few times. The chain links TRBV7-9 to TRBJ2-7, with 10 nucleotides matching TRBD2. CDR1 is SEHNR, CDR2 FQNEAQ, per germline (reference sequence). This CDR3 is 17 amino acids long. V trimming: 5 bases; J trimming: 0 bases; junction bases outside the gene matches: 10. The CDR3: CASSPRSSGSNSYEQYF. The CDR3 DNA reads TGTGCCAGCAGCCCGCGTTCTAGCGGGAGCAACTCCTACGAGCAGTACTTC.

The chain employs TRBV7-8 and TRBJ1-1; tentatively, D is TRBD1 (5 bases). Germline CDR1 and CDR2: SGHVS and FQNEAQ. Trimming removed 6 bases at V and 3 bases at J, with 11 bases between. The CDR3 sequence is 13 residues long. CDR3 sequence: CASRILRDTEAFF. The CDR3 coding sequence is TGTGCCAGCAGGATCCTCAGGGACACTGAAGCTTTCTTT.

The chain joins TRBV20-1 to TRBJ2-1; 13 nucleotides match TRBD2. Germline V gene lookup returns CDR1 DFQATT and CDR2 SNEGSKA (reference sequence). V dropped 0 bases and J dropped 7; count of bases not matched to a gene: 3. The CDR3 sequence is 15 residues long. CDR3: CSARDQLAGGNEQFF. The CDR3 bases are TGCAGTGCTAGAGACCAACTAGCGGGGGGGAATGAGCAGTTCTTC.

The chain links TRBV5-5 to TRBJ2-2; 9 bases agree with TRBD1. The CDR3 length is 15 residues. The junction had 9 bases not matched to a gene; V was cut back by 4 bases and J by 8 bases. Germline lookup yields CDR1 SGHKS and CDR2 YYEKEE (reference sequence). CDR3 sequence reads: CASSTGTGWSGELFF. The CDR3 region has the DNA TGTGCCAGCAGCACCGGGACAGGGTGGTCTGGGGAGCTGTTTTTT.

The J gene is TRBJ2-1, the V gene TRBV6-1; 11 bases are shared with TRBD2. The CDR3 is 17 amino acids. The V and J ends lost 6 bases and 4 bases, in that order; junction bases with no gene match: 11. From germline, CDR1 is MNHNS and CDR2 SASEGT. The CDR3, as DNA: TGTGCCAGCAGCATTTACGCGACTAGCGGGACATACAATGAGCAGTTCTTC. Translating it yields CASSIYATSGTYNEQFF.

The sample holds many counts of this clonotype. The chain recombines TRBV5-1 with TRBJ1-4; D is uncertain. This CDR3 has 16 residues. V lost 4 bases and J lost 3, with 16 bases in between. Germline V gives CDR1 SGHRS, CDR2 YFSETQ. The CDR3 region has the DNA TGCGCCAGCAGCCCAAACATCCTGCGATCTAATGAAAAACTGTTTTTT. Its protein is CASSPNILRSNEKLFF.

The rearrangement links TRBV7-9 to TRBJ2-7; possibly TRBD1 for D (6 bases). CDR1 and CDR2 from the germline V gene are SEHNR and FQNEAQ (reference sequence). The V gene lost 6 bases and the J gene lost 6 bases, with 15 bases spanning the gap. The CDR3 has 13 residues. CDR3 bases: TGTGCCAGCAGGGGCCAGGGGCTCGGCGAGCAGTACTTC. Encoded protein: CASRGQGLGEQYF.

In this sample, this clonotype turned up many times. The V and J genes are TRBV9 and TRBJ2-1, with unresolved D. The CDR3 runs to 11 residues. V dropped 2 bases and J dropped 5 bases, with 2 bases sitting between them. The germline gives CDR1 SGDLS, CDR2 YYNGEE. CDR3 region: CASSVDNEQFF. The CDR3 DNA reads as TGTGCCAGCAGCGTCGACAATGAGCAGTTCTTC.

The chain recombines TRBV5-1 with TRBJ2-5, with unresolved D. The CDR3 has 14 amino acids. Trimming pared 0 bases from V and 1 base from J, leaving 7 bases between. Looked up from germline, CDR1 is SGHRS and CDR2 is YFSETQ. The CDR3 DNA sequence: TGCGCCAGCAGCTTGGTGCCGCTCCAAGAGACCCAGTACTTC. Amino acids: CASSLVPLQETQYF.

This chain joins TRBV27 and TRBJ2-7; TRBD1 matches at 8 bases. Unmatched junction bases numbered 9, after V lost 3 bases and J lost 2 bases. Germline V gene sequence: CDR1 MNHEY, CDR2 SMNVEV (reference sequence). The CDR3 has 16 amino acids. The CDR3 DNA sequence: TGTGCCAGCAGTTTCAGTCTCAGGGGGCAAGCCTACGAGCAGTACTTC. Translated, it gives CASSFSLRGQAYEQYF.

This chain uses TRBV4-2 with TRBJ2-3; 7 bases line up with TRBD2. This CDR3 is 16 amino acids long. Per germline, CDR1 LGHNA and CDR2 YNFKEQ. Trimming removed 1 base from V and 1 base from J; junction bases left unmatched: 5. The CDR3 DNA reads TGTGCCAGCAGCCAAGGGGCGGGAGAGGGCACAGATACGCAGTATTTT. Translating gives CASSQGAGEGTDTQYF.

The rearrangement links TRBV5-3 to TRBJ1-5; no firm D call. TRBV5-3 belongs to the ORF category, with a function that is uncertain. The germline V and J ends were trimmed by 0 bases and 6 bases, with 1 base remaining between them. The CDR3 is made up of 11 amino acids. This chain's CDR3 is CARSLGQPQHF. For the CDR3, the DNA is TGTGCCAGAAGCTTGGGTCAGCCCCAGCATTTT.

The V gene is TRBV12-3 or TRBV12-4, the J gene TRBJ1-1; D is perhaps TRBD1 (5 bases). The V gene lost 7 bases and the J gene lost 3 bases, with 12 bases spanning the gap. The CDR3 totals 13 residues. In nucleotides, the CDR3 is TGTGCCAGCACCTCGACAGACTACACTGAAGCTTTCTTT. It codes for CASTSTDYTEAFF.

This clonotype was observed at least ten times. The chain has TRBV6-5 and TRBJ1-2; D remains ambiguous. This CDR3 spans 13 amino acids. Germline-derived CDR1 and CDR2 are MNHEY and SVGAGI. V shed 2 bases and J shed 2 bases, with 6 bases lying between them. The CDR3 bases are TGTGCCAGCAGTTACGGGCAGAACTATGGCTACACCTTC. This codes for CASSYGQNYGYTF.

This clonotype was picked up many times. The chain couples TRBV10-3 to TRBJ2-7; D is possibly TRBD1 (5 bases). CDR1 ENHRY and CDR2 SYGVKD come from the germline V gene. The CDR3 is 14 amino acids. V lost 3 bases and J lost 2, with 11 bases in between. CDR3 coding DNA: TGTGCCATCAGTGACCCCCCAGGGACCTACGAGCAGTACTTC. Translated, it gives CAISDPPGTYEQYF.

The gene calls are TRBV2 and TRBJ1-5; the match to TRBD1 covers 8 bases. Germline V gives CDR1 SNHLY, CDR2 FYNNEI. With V trimmed by 1 base and J by 7 bases, 6 bases remained unmatched. This CDR3 contains 15 residues. The CDR3 spells CASSEVGTGVQPQHF. CDR3 DNA: TGTGCCAGCAGTGAAGTAGGGACAGGAGTACAGCCCCAGCATTTT.

The chain employs TRBV10-3 and TRBJ1-4, with TRBD1 as a possible D gene (5 bases). Germline V gene lookup returns CDR1 ENHRY and CDR2 SYGVKD. This CDR3 is built from 12 residues. V was shortened by 8 bases and J by 12 bases, with 16 bases between the two germline ends. The CDR3 loop reads CAIAAGGEELFF. The CDR3 DNA reads TGTGCCATCGCGGCGGGGGGGGAGGAACTGTTTTTT.

In its sample, this clonotype was seen a few times. The V gene is TRBV4-3, the J gene TRBJ2-3, with D perhaps matching TRBD1 (6 bases). The V end was cut by 0 bases, the J end by 2 bases, with 9 bases between. Germline V gene lookup returns CDR1 LGHNA and CDR2 YSLEER. The CDR3 covers 15 residues. The CDR3 spells CASSQEGGPTDTQYF. As DNA, the CDR3 is TGCGCCAGCAGCCAAGAAGGGGGACCCACAGATACGCAGTATTTT.

This clonotype was counted only a few times. The gene calls are TRBV20-1 and TRBJ1-1; 7 bases map to TRBD1. This CDR3 contains 13 residues. Trimming at V came to 3 bases and at J to 7 bases, leaving 8 bases not matched to a gene. The germline gives CDR1 DFQATT, CDR2 SNEGSKA (reference sequence). DNA for the CDR3: TGCAGTGCTAGTAAGCAGGGGGGCGGTGAAGCTTTCTTT. It translates to CSASKQGGGEAFF.

The chain uses TRBV7-8 and TRBJ2-1, with TRBD2 as a possible D gene (5 bases). From germline, CDR1 is SGHVS and CDR2 FQNEAQ. Trimming stripped 5 bases from V and 1 base from J, with 12 bases between. This CDR3 spans 15 amino acids. This chain's CDR3 is CASSRDSVSYNEQFF. CDR3 sequence (DNA): TGTGCCAGCAGCCGAGATAGCGTTTCCTACAATGAGCAGTTCTTC.

This clonotype was counted at least ten times. J is TRBJ2-1 and V is TRBV7-2; 7 bases agree with TRBD2. Germline CDR1 is SGHTA and CDR2 is FQGNSA. This CDR3 is 15 amino acids long. The J segment lost 2 bases and the V segment lost 1 base, leaving 2 bases of the junction unmatched. The CDR3 spells CASSLGGSAYNEQFF. The CDR3 DNA follows: TGTGCCAGCAGCTTAGGCGGGAGCGCCTACAATGAGCAGTTCTTC.

This clonotype was picked up many times. The V gene is TRBV5-1, the J gene TRBJ1-2; 7 nucleotides align to TRBD1. V trimming: 1 base; J trimming: 5 bases; junction bases outside the gene matches: 5. The CDR3 contains 14 residues. Germline lookup yields CDR1 SGHRS and CDR2 YFSETQ. The CDR3 DNA reads TGCGCCAGCAGCTTGACGGGACAGAGATATGGCTACACCTTC. Its translation: CASSLTGQRYGYTF.

The CDR3 loop reads CASRSRGTSGNNEQFF. CDR3 DNA: TGTGCCAGCAGGTCCCGTGGGACTAGCGGAAACAATGAGCAGTTCTTC. The chain combines TRBV12-3 or TRBV12-4 with TRBJ2-1; TRBD2 matches at 11 bases. This CDR3 is built from 16 residues. The junction had 9 bases not matched to a gene; V was cut back by 6 bases and J by 5 bases.

The V gene is TRBV7-3, the J gene TRBJ2-3; tentatively, D is TRBD2 (6 bases). Trimming took off 3 bases at V and 4 bases at J, with 14 bases between the two ends. Per the germline V gene, CDR1 is SGHTA and CDR2 is FQGTGA. The CDR3 spans 15 residues. CDR3 sequence: CASSLEGEVSDTQYF. The CDR3, as DNA: TGTGCCAGCAGCTTGGAGGGAGAAGTATCAGATACGCAGTATTTT.

This clonotype has more than one count but fewer than ten. The rearrangement uses TRBV29-1 and TRBJ2-1; TRBD1 is a possible D gene (6 bases). Germline lookup yields CDR1 SQVTM and CDR2 ANQGSEA. There are 14 residues in the CDR3. Trimming shortened V by 4 bases and J by 2 bases, and 12 bases separated the two germline ends. The CDR3 sequence is CSVGGQSTYNEQFF. The CDR3 DNA is TGCAGCGTTGGGGGGCAAAGCACCTACAATGAGCAGTTCTTC.

The chain carries TRBV24-1 and TRBJ2-7, with 8 bases fitting TRBD2. This CDR3 has 15 residues. The germline V gene has CDR1 KGHDR and CDR2 SFDVKD. Trimming cost V 1 base and J 0 bases; bases outside gene matches: 1. The CDR3 loop is CATSDFSGGSYEQYF. CDR3 DNA sequence: TGTGCCACCAGTGATTTCAGCGGGGGCTCCTACGAGCAGTACTTC.

This clonotype was detected many times. One end of the junction is discordant with germline, which a read error may explain. The V call is TRBV5-1, the J call TRBJ2-3; D is ambiguous. Germline values: CDR1 SGHRS, CDR2 YFSETQ. CDR3 length: 14 amino acids. CDR3 coding DNA: TGTGCCAGCAGTTTGGTACCGAGCACAGATACGCAGTATTTT. Residues: CASSLVPSTDTQYF.

Only a few counts were recorded for this clonotype. J is TRBJ2-6 and V is TRBV20-1; perhaps TRBD1 as D (5 bases). Trimming shortened V by 0 bases and J by 3 bases, and 12 bases separated the two germline ends. Germline CDR1 reads DFQATT; CDR2 reads SNEGSKA (reference sequence). CDR3 size: 16 residues. CDR3 protein: CSARDLWGGGANVLTF. In nucleotides, the CDR3 is TGCAGTGCTAGAGATTTATGGGGCGGTGGGGCCAACGTCCTGACTTTC.